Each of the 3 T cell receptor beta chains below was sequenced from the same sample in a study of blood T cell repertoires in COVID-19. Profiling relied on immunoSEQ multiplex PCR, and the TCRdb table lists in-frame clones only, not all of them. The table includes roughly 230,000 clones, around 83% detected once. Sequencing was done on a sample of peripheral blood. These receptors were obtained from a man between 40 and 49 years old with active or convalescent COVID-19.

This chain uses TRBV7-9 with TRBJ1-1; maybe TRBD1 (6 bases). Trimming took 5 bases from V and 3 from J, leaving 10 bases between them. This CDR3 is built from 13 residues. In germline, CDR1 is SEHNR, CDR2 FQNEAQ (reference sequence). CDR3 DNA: TGTGCCAGCAGCATCGAGGGGGACACTGAAGCTTTCTTT. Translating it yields CASSIEGDTEAFF.

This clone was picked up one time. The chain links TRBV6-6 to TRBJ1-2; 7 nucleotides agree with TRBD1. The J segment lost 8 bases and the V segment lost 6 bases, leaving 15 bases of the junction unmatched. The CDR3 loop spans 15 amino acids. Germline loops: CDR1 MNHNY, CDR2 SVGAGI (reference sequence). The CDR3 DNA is TGTGCCAGCAGAGGGACAGCCGAAACTCCTATCGGCTACACCTTC. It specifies CASRGTAETPIGYTF.

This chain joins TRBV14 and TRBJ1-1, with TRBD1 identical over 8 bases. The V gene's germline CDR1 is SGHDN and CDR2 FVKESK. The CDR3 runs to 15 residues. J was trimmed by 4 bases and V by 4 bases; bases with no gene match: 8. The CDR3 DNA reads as TGTGCCAGCAGCCCGCTGGACAGGGTGGGCACTGAAGCTTTCTTT. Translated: CASSPLDRVGTEAFF.